This passage covers 24 T cell receptor beta chains from one sample sequenced in a study of CD8 T cells in Susac syndrome. RNA, at roughly 0.5 to 1 ug, was reverse transcribed with random hexamers. TCRdb redid the calling of the immunoSEQ multiplex PCR reads with MiXCR, one entry per CDR3 protein. The sample records 200,000 to 250,000 distinct CDR3 sequences, around nine tenths being singletons. Sequenced input: CD8+ T cells from PBMCs. The receptors stem from a human donor with multiple sclerosis.

This chain links TRBV9 with TRBJ2-2; 14 nucleotides align to TRBD2. Looked up from germline, CDR1 is SGDLS and CDR2 is YYNGEE. Trimming removed 3 bases from V and 4 bases from J; junction bases left unmatched: 2. This CDR3 is 16 amino acids long. The CDR3 sequence is CASSGGLAGGTGELFF. The DNA of the CDR3 is TGTGCCAGCAGCGGCGGACTAGCGGGAGGCACCGGGGAGCTGTTTTTT.

The CDR3 DNA reads as TGTGCCACCAGCAGAGATCGAAGTTCCGGCGGGGAGCTGTTTTTT. It specifies CATSRDRSSGGELFF. V and J are TRBV15 and TRBJ2-2; D is uncertain. This CDR3 spans 15 amino acids. V was shortened by 0 bases and J by 7 bases, with 12 bases between the two germline ends. Germline V lookup: CDR1 LNHNV, CDR2 YYDKDF (reference sequence).

The chain carries TRBV7-6 and TRBJ2-2, with a weak D call TRBD2 (7 bases). Germline V gene sequence: CDR1 SGHVS, CDR2 FNYEAQ. V was clipped by 8 bases and J by 7 bases, with 17 bases between them. This CDR3 is built from 14 residues. CDR3 nucleotides: TGTGCCAGCGCCCCCCGGGGGGCCGGCGGGGAGCTGTTTTTT. This codes for CASAPRGAGGELFF.

This rearrangement joins TRBV5-1 to TRBJ2-3; D might be TRBD1 or TRBD2, each matching 5 bases. Trimming shortened V by 3 bases and J by 3 bases, and 17 bases separated the two germline ends. Germline V lookup: CDR1 SGHRS, CDR2 YFSETQ. The length of the CDR3 is 16 residues. CDR3 DNA sequence: TGCGCCAGCAGCTCGGAGGTCCCTTGGGGGACAGATACGCAGTATTTT. This encodes CASSSEVPWGTDTQYF.

The chain employs TRBV6-2 or TRBV6-3 and TRBJ1-1; D is undetermined. This CDR3 has 15 amino acids. The germline CDR1 and CDR2 sequences are MNHEY and SVGEGT. Deletions cut 6 bases from V and 0 bases from J, with 14 bases between. The CDR3 bases are TGTGCCAGCAGCTTGTTGATACACCTGAACACTGAAGCTTTCTTT. It codes for CASSLLIHLNTEAFF.

The gene calls are TRBV4-1 and TRBJ1-6; a weak D match, TRBD1 (5 bases). V was pared by 0 bases and J by 7 bases, with 10 bases between. CDR3 length equals 15 residues. Germline CDR1 and CDR2: MGHRA and YSYEKL. CDR3 DNA: TGCGCCAGCAGCCAAGATACCAGGGAGAATTCACCCCTCCACTTT. Its protein product is CASSQDTRENSPLHF.

The V gene is TRBV13, the J gene TRBJ1-1; D perhaps matches TRBD1 (6 bases). Germline CDR1 is PRHDT and CDR2 is FYEKMQ (reference sequence). CDR3 length: 13 amino acids. Trimming cost V 5 bases and J 1 base, with 8 bases left between them. The chain's CDR3 is CASSARGNTEAFF. As DNA, the CDR3 is TGTGCCAGCAGCGCCAGGGGGAACACTGAAGCTTTCTTT.

This chain links TRBV29-1 with TRBJ2-3; a weak D match, TRBD2 (5 bases). Per germline, CDR1 SQVTM and CDR2 ANQGSEA. The CDR3 totals 15 residues. V was shortened by 4 bases and J by 0 bases, with 14 bases between the two germline ends. The CDR3 loop reads CSVVPREASTDTQYF. CDR3 in DNA: TGCAGCGTTGTGCCCCGGGAAGCCAGCACAGATACGCAGTATTTT.

The chain employs TRBV12-3 or TRBV12-4 and TRBJ2-7; TRBD2 agrees at 10 bases. This CDR3 spans 16 amino acids. J lost 3 bases, V lost 4 bases, and 9 bases had no gene match. CDR3 region: CASSYSGGPVSYEQYF. The CDR3 bases are TGTGCCAGCAGTTATAGCGGGGGGCCGGTAAGCTACGAGCAGTACTTC.

The J gene is TRBJ2-1, the V gene TRBV7-3; D might be TRBD2 (5 bases). The germline V gene encodes CDR1 SGHTA and CDR2 FQGTGA. The CDR3 extends over 17 amino acids. Trimming took 0 bases from V and 0 from J, leaving 12 bases between them. The CDR3: CASSLTGLMGSYNEQFF. The CDR3 bases are TGTGCCAGCAGCTTAACCGGACTCATGGGCTCCTACAATGAGCAGTTCTTC.

The gene calls are TRBV28 and TRBJ1-2; TRBD1 aligns across 7 bases. Germline CDR1 is MDHEN and CDR2 is SYDVKM. Trimming removed 8 bases from V and 4 bases from J; junction bases left unmatched: 10. The CDR3 contains 14 residues. In nucleotides, the CDR3 is TGTGCCAGCCGCCCTCCCGGGACAGTCTATGGCTACACCTTC. Protein sequence: CASRPPGTVYGYTF.

This chain connects TRBV12-3 or TRBV12-4 to TRBJ2-7; a weak D match, TRBD2 (6 bases). Deletions cut 2 bases from V and 0 bases from J, with 8 bases between. The CDR3 contains 14 residues. In nucleotides, the CDR3 is TGTGCCAGCAGTTTACCGGAGGGCTCCTACGAGCAGTACTTC. The encoded protein is CASSLPEGSYEQYF.

The chain employs TRBV12-3 or TRBV12-4 and TRBJ2-1; a possible D gene is TRBD2 (6 bases). This CDR3 is built from 14 residues. V lost 6 bases and J 4 bases, leaving 13 bases between the germline ends. CDR3 sequence (DNA): TGTGCCAGCAGAGCCATAGCGGAATACAATGAGCAGTTCTTC. Protein: CASRAIAEYNEQFF.

This clonotype was detected only once. The V call is TRBV4-1, the J call TRBJ2-7; D uncertain. Germline assignment: CDR1 MGHRA and CDR2 YSYEKL. This CDR3 comprises 15 residues. V was shortened by 4 bases and J by 3 bases, with 16 bases between the two germline ends. CDR3 nucleotides: TGCGCCAGCAGCCCTGTGGCGCCGTCTGACTACGAGCAGTACTTC. It encodes CASSPVAPSDYEQYF.

The CDR3 sequence: CASSAGRPQHF. CDR3 nucleotide sequence: TGTGCCAGTTCCGCGGGGCGGCCCCAGCATTTT. This chain joins TRBV6-4 and TRBJ1-5, with D possibly matching TRBD1 (5 bases). V lost 9 bases and J 9 bases, leaving 12 bases between the germline ends. Germline CDR1 MRHNA, CDR2 SNTAGT. This CDR3 has 11 amino acids.

The chain carries TRBV28 and TRBJ2-7, with D uncertain. There are 12 residues in the CDR3. The V and J ends lost 5 bases and 9 bases respectively, with 14 bases between them. Germline assignment: CDR1 MDHEN and CDR2 SYDVKM. The CDR3 coding sequence is TGTGCCAGCAGTCCGACAAGACTCGGGCAGTACTTC. This codes for CASSPTRLGQYF.

This clonotype occurred once. The chain has TRBV24-1 and TRBJ2-2; D unresolved. This CDR3 is 14 amino acids long. V was clipped by 4 bases and J by 0 bases, with 5 bases between them. CDR1 is KGHDR and CDR2 is SFDVKD in the germline V gene. CDR3 DNA: TGTGCCACCAGTGAGGCAGCGAACACCGGGGAGCTGTTTTTT. Its protein is CATSEAANTGELFF.

This chain joins TRBV30 and TRBJ2-7; D gene ambiguous. Germline assignment: CDR1 GTSNPN and CDR2 SVGIG (reference sequence). The CDR3 loop spans 12 amino acids. V lost 4 bases to trimming and J lost 6 bases, with 13 bases between them. As DNA, the CDR3 is TGTGCCTGGACCTTCGGACCGAGCGAGCAGTACTTC. This translates into CAWTFGPSEQYF.

The chain employs TRBV2 and TRBJ2-7; D is possibly TRBD1 (6 bases). V lost 4 bases, J lost 5 bases, and 24 bases lay in between. The germline V gene has CDR1 SNHLY and CDR2 FYNNEI. This CDR3 region has 17 residues. CDR3 coding DNA: TGTGCCAGCAGTGTCTGGCAGGGGCATAGTAAGGTCCACGAGCAGTACTTC. This sequence encodes CASSVWQGHSKVHEQYF.

This chain joins TRBV7-8 and TRBJ2-7; weak D call: TRBD1 (6 bases). CDR3 size: 15 residues. Germline V CDR1 and CDR2: SGHVS, FQNEAQ. V was clipped by 8 bases and J by 5 bases, with 22 bases between them. CDR3 nucleotides: TGTGCCAGCTCAGGGATGGGGACAATTGGCGACGAGCAGTACTTC. It translates to CASSGMGTIGDEQYF.

This chain connects TRBV4-1 to TRBJ2-7; the D gene is possibly TRBD2 (5 bases). Trimming left V 0 bases short and J 5 bases short, with 11 bases between. CDR3 length: 14 amino acids. Germline loops: CDR1 MGHRA, CDR2 YSYEKL. As DNA, the CDR3 is TGCGCCAGCAGCCAAGACGGGATCAAGAACGAGCAGTACTTC. It translates to CASSQDGIKNEQYF.

The genes are TRBV5-4 and TRBJ2-1; D could derive from TRBD1 or TRBD2 (5 bases each). CDR1 SGHNT and CDR2 YYREEE come from the germline V gene (reference sequence). Trimming removed 4 bases at V and 7 bases at J, with 12 bases between. The CDR3 is 13 amino acids. CDR3: CASSRGDANEQFF. CDR3 DNA: TGTGCCAGCAGCCGAGGGGATGCTAATGAGCAGTTCTTC.

The rearrangement links TRBV30 to TRBJ2-2; tentative D call: TRBD1 (5 bases). CDR1 is GTSNPN and CDR2 is SVGIG in the germline V gene (reference sequence). The CDR3 runs to 13 residues. V dropped 5 bases and J dropped 7 bases, with 14 bases sitting between them. DNA for the CDR3: TGTGCCTGGGATCCAGGGCAGGGCGGGGAGCTGTTTTTT. It is translated as CAWDPGQGGELFF.

The chain has TRBV19 and TRBJ1-5, with D possibly being TRBD1 (5 bases). The CDR3 extends over 15 amino acids. V dropped 1 base and J dropped 5 bases, with 12 bases sitting between them. Germline V lookup: CDR1 LNHDA, CDR2 SQIVND (reference sequence). CDR3 DNA sequence: TGTGCCAGTAGTATAGGGGCCGGAGGGGATCAGCCCCAGCATTTT. Amino acids: CASSIGAGGDQPQHF. The variable domain in full, completed from reference TRBV19 and TRBJ1-5, reads DGGITQSPKYLFRKEGQNVTLSCEQNLNHDAMYWYRQDPGQGLRLIYYSQIVNDFQKGDIAEGYSVSREKKESFPLTVTSAQKNPTAFYLCASSIGAGGDQPQHFGDGTRLSIL.